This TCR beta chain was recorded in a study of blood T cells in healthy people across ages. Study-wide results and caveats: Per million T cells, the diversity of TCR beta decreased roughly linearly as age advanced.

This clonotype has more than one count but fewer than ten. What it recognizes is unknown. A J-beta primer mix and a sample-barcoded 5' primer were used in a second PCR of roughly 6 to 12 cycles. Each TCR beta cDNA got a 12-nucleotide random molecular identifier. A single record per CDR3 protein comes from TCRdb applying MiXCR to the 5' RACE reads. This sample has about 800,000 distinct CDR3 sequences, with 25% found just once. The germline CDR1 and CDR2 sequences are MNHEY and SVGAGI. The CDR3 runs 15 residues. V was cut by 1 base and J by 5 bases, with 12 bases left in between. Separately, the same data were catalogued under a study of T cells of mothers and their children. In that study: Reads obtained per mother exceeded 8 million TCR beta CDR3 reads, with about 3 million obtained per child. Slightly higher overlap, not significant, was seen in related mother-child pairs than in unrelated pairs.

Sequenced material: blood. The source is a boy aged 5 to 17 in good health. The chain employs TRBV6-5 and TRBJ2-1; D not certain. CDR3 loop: CASSYLAPKNNEQFF. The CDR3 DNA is TGTGCCAGCAGTTACTTGGCCCCCAAAAACAATGAGCAGTTCTTC.